The 4 T cell receptor beta chains below all came from one sample that was sequenced in a study of cytomegalovirus exposure and HLA in healthy donors. Primers: 60 Vbeta forward and 13 Jbeta reverse. Profiling relied on immunoSEQ multiplex PCR, and the TCRdb table lists in-frame clones only, not all of them. The sample lists about 140,000 clones, around 77% occurring once. The sequenced sample consisted of PBMCs. The receptors originated from a man in his thirties or forties in good health and CMV-seronegative.

This clone has only a few counts. The J gene is TRBJ2-1, the V gene TRBV11-1, with 12 positions matching TRBD2. This CDR3 is built from 15 residues. Trimming took 3 bases from V and 7 from J; bases not matched to a gene: 4. Germline values: CDR1 SGHAT, CDR2 FQDESV (reference sequence). The CDR3, as DNA: TGTGCCAGCAGCTTCGCGGGACTAGCGGGTAATGAGCAGTTCTTC. The encoded protein is CASSFAGLAGNEQFF.

The J gene is TRBJ2-2, the V gene TRBV13, with 8 nucleotides matching TRBD1. CDR1 and CDR2 (germline): PRHDT, FYEKMQ (reference sequence). The CDR3 sequence is 14 residues long. Unmatched junction bases numbered 5, after V lost 4 bases and J lost 7 bases. This CDR3 is CASSSTGGIGELFF. CDR3 DNA sequence: TGTGCCAGCAGCTCAACAGGGGGGATCGGGGAGCTGTTTTTT. Variable domain in full (rest from reference TRBV13 and TRBJ2-2): AAGVIQSPRHLIKEKRETATLKCYPIPRHDTVYWYQQGPGQDPQFLISFYEKMQSDKGSIPDRFSAQQFSDYHSELNMSSLELGDSALYFCASSSTGGIGELFFGEGSRLTVL.

The chain uses TRBV7-2 and TRBJ1-2; the D gene is possibly TRBD1 (6 bases). This CDR3 is 15 amino acids long. Germline CDR1 SGHTA, CDR2 FQGNSA. Deletions cut 4 bases from V and 3 bases from J, with 15 bases between. In DNA form, the CDR3 reads TGTGCCAGCAGCTCGCCGGGGAGGGGGGACTATGGCTACACCTTC. Its translation: CASSSPGRGDYGYTF.

This clone was recorded once. The chain couples TRBV15 to TRBJ2-2; 12 positions match TRBD2. Germline V gives CDR1 LNHNV, CDR2 YYDKDF (reference sequence). This CDR3 has 18 residues. Losses at the gene ends were 0 bases for V and 5 bases for J; bases not matched to a gene: 7. The CDR3: CATSRETSGSDPTGELFF. CDR3 bases: TGTGCCACCAGCAGAGAGACTAGCGGGAGCGATCCAACCGGGGAGCTGTTTTTT.